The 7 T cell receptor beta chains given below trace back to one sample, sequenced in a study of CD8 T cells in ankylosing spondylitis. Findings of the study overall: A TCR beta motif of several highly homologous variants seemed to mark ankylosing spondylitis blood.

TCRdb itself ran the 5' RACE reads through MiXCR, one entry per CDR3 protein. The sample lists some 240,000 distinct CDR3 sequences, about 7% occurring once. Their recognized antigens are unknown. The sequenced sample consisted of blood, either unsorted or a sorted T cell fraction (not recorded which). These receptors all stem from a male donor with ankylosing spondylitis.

CDR3 nucleotides: TGCGCCAGCAGCTTCGCCACAGGGGCCGCAGGGTACAATGAGCAGTTCTTC. Residues: CASSFATGAAGYNEQFF. The J gene is TRBJ2-1, the V gene TRBV5-1; 7 bases agree with TRBD1. The CDR3 runs to 17 residues. CDR1 and CDR2 from the germline V gene are SGHRS and YFSETQ. The V gene end was trimmed by 2 bases and the J gene end by 4 bases; junction bases not matched to a gene: 12.

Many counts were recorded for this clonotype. CDR3 sequence: CSARVTVYGYTF. CDR3 bases: TGCAGTGCTAGAGTAACAGTCTATGGCTACACCTTC. The chain carries TRBV20-1 and TRBJ1-2; D remains unclear. Per the germline V gene, CDR1 is DFQATT and CDR2 is SNEGSKA (reference sequence). This CDR3 has 12 amino acids. V lost 1 base and J lost 4, with 7 bases in between.

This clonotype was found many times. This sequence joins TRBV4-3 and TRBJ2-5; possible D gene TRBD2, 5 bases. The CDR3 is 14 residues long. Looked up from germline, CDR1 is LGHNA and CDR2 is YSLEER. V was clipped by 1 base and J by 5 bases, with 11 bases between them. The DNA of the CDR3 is TGCGCCAGCAGCCAAGGGACGAGAGGGGAGACCCAGTACTTC. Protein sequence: CASSQGTRGETQYF.

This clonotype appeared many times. CDR3 residues: CASGPRGGVRGTGELFF. CDR3 nucleotides: TGCGCCAGCGGACCTAGGGGGGGGGTGCGTGGCACCGGGGAGCTGTTTTTT. The rearrangement uses TRBV4-1 and TRBJ2-2, with a weak D call TRBD2 (7 bases). In germline, CDR1 is MGHRA, CDR2 YSYEKL. The CDR3 loop spans 17 amino acids. The V and J ends lost 8 bases and 4 bases respectively, with 23 bases between them.

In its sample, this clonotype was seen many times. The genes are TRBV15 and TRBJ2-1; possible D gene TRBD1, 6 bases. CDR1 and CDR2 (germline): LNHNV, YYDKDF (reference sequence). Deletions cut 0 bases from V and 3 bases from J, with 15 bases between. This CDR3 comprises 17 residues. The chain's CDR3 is CATSRDWGLNYYNEQFF. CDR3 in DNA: TGTGCCACCAGCAGAGATTGGGGGCTAAACTACTACAATGAGCAGTTCTTC.

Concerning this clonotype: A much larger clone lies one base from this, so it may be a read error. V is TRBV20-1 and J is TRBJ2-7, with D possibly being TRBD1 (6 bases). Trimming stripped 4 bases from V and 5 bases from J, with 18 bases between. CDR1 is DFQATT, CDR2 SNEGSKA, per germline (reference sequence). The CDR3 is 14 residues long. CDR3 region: CSAMVGQWAHEQYF. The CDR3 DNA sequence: TGCAGTGCTATGGTCGGACAGTGGGCCCACGAGCAGTACTTC.

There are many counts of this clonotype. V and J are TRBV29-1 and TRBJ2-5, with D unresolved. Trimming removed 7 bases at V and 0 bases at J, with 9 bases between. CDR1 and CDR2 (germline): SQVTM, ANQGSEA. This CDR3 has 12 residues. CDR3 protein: CSALGNQETQYF. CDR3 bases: TGCAGCGCTCTAGGGAACCAAGAGACCCAGTACTTC.